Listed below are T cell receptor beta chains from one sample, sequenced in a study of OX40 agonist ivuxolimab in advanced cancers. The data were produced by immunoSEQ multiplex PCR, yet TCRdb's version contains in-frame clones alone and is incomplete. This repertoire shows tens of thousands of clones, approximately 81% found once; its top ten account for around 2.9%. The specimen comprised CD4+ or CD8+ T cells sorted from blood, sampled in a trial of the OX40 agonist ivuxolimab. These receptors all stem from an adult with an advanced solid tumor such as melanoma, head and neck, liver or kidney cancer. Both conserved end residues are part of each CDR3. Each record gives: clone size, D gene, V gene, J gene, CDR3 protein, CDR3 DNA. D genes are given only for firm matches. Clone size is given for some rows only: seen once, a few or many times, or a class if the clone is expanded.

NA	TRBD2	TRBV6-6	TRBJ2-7	CASSYSAGSYEQYF	TGTGCCAGCAGTTACTCAGCGGGGTCCTACGAGCAGTACTTC
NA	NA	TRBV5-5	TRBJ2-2	CASSLFGGRGTGELFF	TGTGCCAGCAGCTTGTTTGGGGGGAGAGGAACCGGGGAGCTGTTTTTT
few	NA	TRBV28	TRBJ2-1	CASSLTRLTPHNEQFF	TGTGCCAGCAGTTTAACGCGCCTGACCCCCCACAATGAGCAGTTCTTC
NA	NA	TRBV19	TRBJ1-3	CASSSDTNSGNTIYF	TGTGCCAGTAGTTCGGACACCAACTCTGGAAACACCATATATTTT
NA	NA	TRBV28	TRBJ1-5	CATRDSNQPQHF	TGTGCCACAAGAGATAGCAATCAGCCCCAGCATTTT
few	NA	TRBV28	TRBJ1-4	CASSRGGANEKLFF	TGTGCCAGCAGTAGAGGTGGGGCTAATGAAAAACTGTTTTTT
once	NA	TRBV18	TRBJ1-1	CATFPGRTEAFF	TGTGCCACCTTCCCAGGGAGAACTGAAGCTTTCTTT
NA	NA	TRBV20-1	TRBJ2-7	CSARDREQYF	TGCAGTGCTAGAGATCGTGAGCAGTACTTC
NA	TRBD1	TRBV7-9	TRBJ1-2	CASSADRGYGYTF	TGTGCCAGCAGCGCCGACAGGGGCTATGGCTACACCTTC
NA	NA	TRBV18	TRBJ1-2	CASSPPSRGNYGYTF	TGTGCCAGCTCACCACCCAGCAGGGGTAACTATGGCTACACCTTC
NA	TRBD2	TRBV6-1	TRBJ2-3	CASSDGTSGTDTQYF	TGTGCCAGCAGTGATGGGACTAGCGGCACAGATACGCAGTATTTT
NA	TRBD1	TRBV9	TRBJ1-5	CASSVEPGGNQPQHF	TGTGCCAGCAGCGTAGAACCAGGGGGTAATCAGCCCCAGCATTTT
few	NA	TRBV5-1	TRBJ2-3	CASSSQGPDTQYF	TGCGCCAGCAGCAGTCAGGGCCCAGATACGCAGTATTTT
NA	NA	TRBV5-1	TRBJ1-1	CASSSRLNTEAFF	TGCGCCAGCAGCTCTAGATTGAACACTGAAGCTTTCTTT
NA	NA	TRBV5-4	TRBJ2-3	CASSEDSTDTQYF	TGTGCCAGCAGTGAAGACAGCACAGATACGCAGTATTTT
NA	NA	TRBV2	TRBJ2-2	CASRRGPNTGELFF	TGTGCCAGCAGGCGGGGGCCGAACACCGGGGAGCTGTTTTTT
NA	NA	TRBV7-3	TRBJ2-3	CASSPSAVTDTQYF	TGTGCCAGCAGCCCTTCAGCGGTCACAGATACGCAGTATTTT
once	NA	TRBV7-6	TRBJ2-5	CASSLIGQGKETQYF	TGTGCCAGCAGCTTAATAGGGCAGGGGAAAGAGACCCAGTACTTC
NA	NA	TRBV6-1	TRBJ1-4	CASSESPGRELFF	TGTGCCAGCAGTGAAAGTCCAGGGAGGGAACTGTTTTTT
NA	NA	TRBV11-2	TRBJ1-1	CASSLDIANTEAFF	TGTGCCAGCAGCTTAGATATAGCGAACACTGAAGCTTTCTTT
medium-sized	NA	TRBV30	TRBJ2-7	CAGAGGALYEQYF	TGTGCCGGCGCCGGCGGGGCTTTATACGAGCAGTACTTC
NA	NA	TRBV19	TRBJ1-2	CASSIPAGLTYTF	TGTGCCAGTAGTATACCCGCCGGTCTCACCTACACCTTC
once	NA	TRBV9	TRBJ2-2	CASSVDWGAGELFF	TGTGCCAGCAGCGTAGATTGGGGCGCCGGGGAGCTGTTTTTT
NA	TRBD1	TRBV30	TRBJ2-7	CAWRQGWNEQYF	TGTGCCTGGCGACAGGGGTGGAACGAGCAGTACTTC
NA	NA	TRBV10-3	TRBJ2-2	CAIRLTGNTGELFF	TGTGCCATCAGATTGACAGGGAACACCGGGGAGCTGTTTTTT
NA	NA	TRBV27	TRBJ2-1	CASSFEGRGEQFF	TGTGCCAGCAGTTTTGAGGGGCGAGGTGAGCAGTTCTTC
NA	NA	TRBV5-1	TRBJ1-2	CASSLERGNYGYTF	TGCGCCAGCAGCTTAGAGAGAGGAAACTATGGCTACACCTTC
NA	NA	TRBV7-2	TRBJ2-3	CASSLLSDTQYF	TGTGCCAGCAGCTTACTATCCGATACGCAGTATTTT
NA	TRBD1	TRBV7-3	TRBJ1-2	CASSSGQGSNYGYTF	TGTGCCAGCAGCTCGGGACAGGGCTCTAACTATGGCTACACCTTC
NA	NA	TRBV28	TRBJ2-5	CASSLGQEETQYF	TGTGCCAGCAGTTTAGGGCAGGAAGAGACCCAGTACTTC
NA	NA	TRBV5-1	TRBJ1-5	CASSWDASTQPQHF	TGCGCCAGCAGCTGGGACGCTTCAACTCAGCCCCAGCATTTT
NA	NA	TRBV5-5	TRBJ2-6	CASNPGATGANVLTF	TGTGCCAGCAACCCTGGGGCTACTGGGGCCAACGTCCTGACTTTC
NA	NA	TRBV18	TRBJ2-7	CASSPGLTYEQYF	TGTGCCAGCTCACCAGGGCTAACCTACGAGCAGTACTTC
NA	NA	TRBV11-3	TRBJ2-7	CASSLRGGEQYF	TGTGCCAGCAGCTTACGGGGTGGAGAGCAGTACTTC
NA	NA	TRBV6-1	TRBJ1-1	CASSDLLNTEAFF	TGTGCCAGCAGTGATCTCCTTAACACTGAAGCTTTCTTT
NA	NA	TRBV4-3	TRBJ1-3	CASSQDGGGNTIYF	TGCGCCAGCAGCCAAGATGGTGGAGGAAACACCATATATTTT
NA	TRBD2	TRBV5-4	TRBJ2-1	CASSLRLAGNEQFF	TGTGCCAGCAGCCTCCGACTAGCGGGCAATGAGCAGTTCTTC
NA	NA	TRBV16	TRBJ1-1	CASSRRSTEAFF	TGTGCCAGCAGCCGGAGAAGCACTGAAGCTTTCTTT
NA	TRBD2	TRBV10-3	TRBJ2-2	CAIRGTSDTGELFF	TGTGCCATCAGGGGGACTAGCGACACCGGGGAGCTGTTTTTT
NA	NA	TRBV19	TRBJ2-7	CASSHPFRADVKYEQYF	TGTGCCAGTAGTCACCCTTTCCGAGCGGACGTAAAGTACGAGCAGTACTTC
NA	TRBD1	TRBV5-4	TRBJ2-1	CASSLPGGAGLDEQFF	TGTGCCAGCAGCTTGCCAGGGGGCGCAGGGTTGGATGAGCAGTTCTTC
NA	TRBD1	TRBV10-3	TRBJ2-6	CAISRDSPSSGANVLTF	TGTGCCATCAGCCGGGACAGTCCCTCCTCTGGGGCCAACGTCCTGACTTTC
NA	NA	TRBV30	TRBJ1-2	CAWSVWGGLYGYTF	TGTGCCTGGAGTGTATGGGGTGGCCTCTATGGCTACACCTTC
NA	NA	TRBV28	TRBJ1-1	CASSFSRLRGALGAFF	TGTGCCAGCAGTTTCTCCCGTCTTCGGGGGGCGCTTGGAGCTTTCTTT
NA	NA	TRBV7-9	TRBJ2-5	CAEGQEGSETQYF	TGTGCCGAGGGACAAGAAGGTTCTGAGACCCAGTACTTC
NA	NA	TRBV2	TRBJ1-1	CASRSPLNTEAFF	TGTGCCAGCAGATCTCCCTTGAACACTGAAGCTTTCTTT
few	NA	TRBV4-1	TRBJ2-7	CASSQELTTSREQYF	TGCGCCAGCAGCCAGGAACTAACCACCTCTAGGGAGCAGTACTTC
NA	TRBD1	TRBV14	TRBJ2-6	CASSQAQGAAGANVLTF	TGTGCCAGCAGCCAAGCGCAGGGGGCGGCTGGGGCCAACGTCCTGACTTTC
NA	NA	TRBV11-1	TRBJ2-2	CASSLSRRNTGELFF	TGTGCCAGCAGCTTAAGCCGCCGGAACACCGGGGAGCTGTTTTTT
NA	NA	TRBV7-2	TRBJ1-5	CASTAQSGGNQPQHF	TGTGCCAGCACAGCTCAGTCAGGGGGCAATCAGCCCCAGCATTTT
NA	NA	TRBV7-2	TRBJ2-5	CASSRPGREETQYF	TGTGCCAGCAGCCGCCCGGGACGGGAAGAGACCCAGTACTTC
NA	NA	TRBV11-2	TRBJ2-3	CASSLGGGARTDTQYF	TGTGCCAGCAGCTTAGGTGGGGGGGCTCGGACAGATACGCAGTATTTT